This TCR beta chain was found in a study of shared clonotypes between healthy human individuals. The trim removed 8 bases at V and 1 base at J, leaving 5 bases unmatched. The CDR3 spans 15 residues. CDR1 is LNHDA, CDR2 SQIVND, per germline (reference sequence). Method: immunoSEQ multiplex PCR; TCRdb's copy keeps in-frame clones and lacks some. The sample yields roughly 1,100,000 clones, roughly 75% seen once. This clonotype was obtained from a man aged 18 to 30 in good health. Sequenced: memory CD4+ T cells sorted from blood. The subset here: CD45RA-negative fraction. The chain has TRBV19 and TRBJ2-2; 9 nucleotides line up with TRBD2. This chain's CDR3 is CASGVAGVNTGELFF. The CDR3 DNA is TGTGCCAGTGGGGTAGCGGGAGTGAACACCGGGGAGCTGTTTTTT.